This T cell receptor (beta chain) was obtained from a study of T-cell reconstitution after alpha-beta-depleted transplantation in children. Using unique molecular identifiers, the investigators prepared the TCRbeta library. MiXCR, run by TCRdb on the PCR reads, gives a single entry per CDR3 protein. Here the sample spans hundreds of thousands of distinct CDR3 sequences, 10% being singletons. This clonotype was picked up many times. V lost 3 bases and J 1 base, leaving 16 bases between the germline ends. This CDR3 is 16 amino acids long. The V gene's germline CDR1 is SGDLS and CDR2 YYNGEE. The sequencing used PBMCs from the stem cell graft donor, collected from the stem cell graft. The clonotype originates from a human donor who donated a stem cell graft to a child with acute myeloid leukemia. The chain recombines TRBV9 with TRBJ2-5; D remains ambiguous. CDR3 in amino acids: CASSAGLAKSQETQYF. The CDR3 nucleotides are TGTGCCAGCAGCGCAGGCCTGGCCAAGAGCCAAGAGACCCAGTACTTC.